This T cell receptor beta chain was retrieved from a study of vaccination effects on CD4 cells after COVID-19. General observations from the study: The study dataset contains few convalescent patients and includes no early post-infection timepoints. At late timepoints after vaccination, vaccine- and infection-induced clones shrank markedly.

Viral peptide pools were used in the ViraFEST assay to expand antigen-specific CD4+ T cells, and sequencing came afterward. Culture proceeded for 9 to 11 days, and CD4+ T cells were then isolated. The person had PCR-confirmed SARS-CoV-2 infection between March and December 2020. PBMC cultures contained about 2 million cells per well, about 10 IU/ml IL-2 and about 9.7 ug/ml peptides. A half-volume exchange with IL-2 medium occurred on days 3 and 7. To note about this clone: What it recognizes is unknown.

V lost 5 bases to trimming and J lost 1 base, with 15 bases between them. CDR1 is LGHDT and CDR2 is YNNKEL in the germline V gene (reference sequence). The CDR3 spans 16 residues. Sequencing was performed with immunoSEQ multiplex PCR; in TCRdb, only in-frame clones are kept and a portion is missing. Seen here are nearly 45,000 clones, around 72% observed once, and the top ten hold about 30%. The chain couples TRBV3-1 (or the pseudogene TRBV3-2) to TRBJ1-5, with unresolved D. This clonotype was obtained from a human donor who had a prior SARS-CoV-2 infection. Sequences were derived from CD4+ T cells from PBMCs cultured with a peptide pool, sampled before COVID-19 vaccination. CDR3 bases: TGTGCCAGCAGCATGGGCCCCCCCGGAAGCAATCAGCCCCAGCATTTT. Translated, it gives CASSMGPPGSNQPQHF.